A single sample gave rise to the 14 T cell receptor beta chains below, sequenced in a study of OX40 agonist ivuxolimab in advanced cancers. Clones were read by immunoSEQ multiplex PCR, and TCRdb kept only the in-frame ones, dropping some. The sample includes tens of thousands of clones, approximately 84% of them seen just once. The sample was CD4+ or CD8+ T cells sorted from blood, taken in a trial of the OX40 agonist ivuxolimab. Every receptor here comes from an adult with an advanced solid tumor such as melanoma, head and neck, liver or kidney cancer.

The V and J genes are TRBV7-9 and TRBJ1-1; D ambiguous. The germline V and J ends were trimmed by 5 bases and 2 bases, with 12 bases remaining between them. The CDR3 is 14 amino acids. CDR1 SEHNR and CDR2 FQNEAQ come from the germline V gene (reference sequence). The CDR3 DNA reads TGTGCCAGCAGCCCCTCTCTGGAAAACACTGAAGCTTTCTTT. This codes for CASSPSLENTEAFF.

About this clone: An end of the junction differs from the germline gene, which may be a read error. The chain links TRBV4-2 to TRBJ2-5, with TRBD1 as a possible D gene (5 bases). Per the germline V gene, CDR1 is LGHNA and CDR2 is YNFKEQ. This CDR3 spans 12 amino acids. The CDR3 DNA follows: TGTGCCAGCAGCCAAGGGTCTGGGGCCCGAGACTTC. Amino acids: CASSQGSGARDF.

The CDR3 loop is CASSFPGGEYEQYF. The CDR3 region has the DNA TGTGCCAGCAGTTTCCCAGGGGGGGAGTACGAGCAGTACTTC. The chain recombines TRBV6-5 with TRBJ2-7; the D call may be TRBD1 or TRBD2 (7 bases each). V was shortened by 4 bases and J by 4 bases, with 14 bases between the two germline ends. The CDR3 spans 14 residues. Germline CDR1 is MNHEY and CDR2 is SVGAGI.

This rearrangement joins TRBV9 to TRBJ1-5; D is perhaps TRBD1 (5 bases). Between the trimmed V and J ends, which lost 0 bases and 0 bases, there was a span of 7 bases. This CDR3 has 15 amino acids. CDR1 SGDLS and CDR2 YYNGEE come from the germline V gene. CDR3 nucleotides: TGTGCCAGCAGCGTAGGGGGGAATAGCAATCAGCCCCAGCATTTT. It translates to CASSVGGNSNQPQHF. The full variable domain, in which reference TRBV9 and TRBJ1-5 provide the parts outside the CDR3, is DSGVTQTPKHLITATGQRVTLRCSPRSGDLSVYWYQQSLDQGLQFLIQYYNGEERAKGNILERFSAQQFPDLHSELNLSSLELGDSALYFCASSVGGNSNQPQHFGDGTRLSIL.

This clone was counted only a few times. The chain carries TRBV19 and TRBJ2-1; tentatively, D is TRBD2 (6 bases). The V gene lost 6 bases and the J gene lost 8 bases, with 17 bases spanning the gap. In germline, CDR1 is LNHDA, CDR2 SQIVND (reference sequence). This CDR3 is built from 14 residues. Written as DNA, the CDR3 is TGTGCCAGTAGGAGCGACGGGAGCCACGATGAGCAGTTCTTC. Translation: CASRSDGSHDEQFF.

The chain combines TRBV5-5 with TRBJ1-6; D is possibly TRBD1 (5 bases). V was shortened by 4 bases and J by 7 bases, with 18 bases between the two germline ends. The CDR3 spans 16 residues. Germline V gene data show CDR1 as SGHKS and CDR2 as YYEKEE (reference sequence). CDR3 residues: CASSPPIQELNSPLHF. The CDR3 DNA sequence: TGTGCCAGCAGCCCCCCAATACAGGAATTAAATTCACCCCTCCACTTT.

The CDR3 coding sequence is TGTGCCAGCAGCCCCCTACAGGGGGGGGCGGAGACCCAGTACTTC. It specifies CASSPLQGGAETQYF. The V gene is TRBV6-1, the J gene TRBJ2-5; D is possibly TRBD1 (8 bases). The CDR3 extends over 15 amino acids. Germline CDR1 reads MNHNS; CDR2 reads SASEGT. V lost 6 bases to trimming and J lost 5 bases, with 19 bases between them.

The chain carries TRBV7-9 and TRBJ1-1, with a tentative D call TRBD1 (5 bases). The germline CDR1 and CDR2 sequences are SEHNR and FQNEAQ (reference sequence). The CDR3 spans 14 residues. V was shortened by 5 bases and J by 0 bases, with 10 bases between the two germline ends. CDR3 in amino acids: CASSEEDMNTEAFF. For the CDR3, the DNA is TGTGCCAGCAGCGAGGAGGACATGAACACTGAAGCTTTCTTT.

The V gene is TRBV6-5, the J gene TRBJ1-1; TRBD1 aligns across 8 bases. V shed 5 bases and J 3 bases; nucleotides not matched to a gene: 8. Germline CDR1 is MNHEY and CDR2 is SVGAGI. This CDR3 is built from 15 residues. The CDR3 loop is CASSGQGALDTEAFF. The CDR3 DNA sequence: TGTGCCAGCAGTGGCCAGGGGGCTCTGGACACTGAAGCTTTCTTT.

Ten or more counts support this clone. The chain links TRBV27 to TRBJ2-3; D remains ambiguous. Germline V lookup: CDR1 MNHEY, CDR2 SMNVEV (reference sequence). The CDR3 loop spans 14 amino acids. V was shortened by 6 bases and J by 1 base, with 11 bases between the two germline ends. The CDR3 DNA is TGTGCCAGCAGCGAAACTGCTGGCACAGATACGCAGTATTTT. It yields the protein CASSETAGTDTQYF.

This clone was counted between two and nine times. The rearrangement joins TRBV27 to TRBJ2-1; D gene ambiguous. Trimming took 4 bases from V and 4 from J, leaving 14 bases between them. CDR1 and CDR2 (germline): MNHEY, SMNVEV (reference sequence). This CDR3 region has 15 residues. The CDR3 DNA sequence: TGTGCCAGCAGTTCAACAGTCAGCGCGTACAATGAGCAGTTCTTC. The encoded protein is CASSSTVSAYNEQFF.

This chain links TRBV7-2 with TRBJ1-2, with a possible D match to TRBD1 (6 bases). This CDR3 contains 14 residues. CDR1 and CDR2 from the germline V gene are SGHTA and FQGNSA. V was cut by 2 bases and J by 0 bases, with 7 bases left in between. The CDR3 sequence is CASSLTGPNYGYTF. In nucleotides, the CDR3 is TGTGCCAGCAGCTTAACAGGGCCTAACTATGGCTACACCTTC.

This sequence joins TRBV7-7 and TRBJ2-7; D is perhaps TRBD1 or TRBD2 (5 bases each). V gave up 5 bases and J gave up 1 base, with 12 bases separating them. The germline V gene has CDR1 SSHAT and CDR2 FNYEAQ (reference sequence). The CDR3 extends over 14 amino acids. Written as DNA, the CDR3 is TGTGCCAGCAGCCCCCGGGGCCCATCCTACGAGCAGTACTTC. This sequence encodes CASSPRGPSYEQYF.

V usage is TRBV19 and J usage is TRBJ2-2; D might be TRBD2 (5 bases). The length of the CDR3 is 18 residues. Germline-derived CDR1 and CDR2 are LNHDA and SQIVND (reference sequence). V lost 6 bases and J lost 2, with 22 bases in between. Here the CDR3 DNA reads TGTGCCAGTAGCGTAACCTTCTGGACTCCCGGTAACACCGGGGAGCTGTTTTTT. The encoded protein is CASSVTFWTPGNTGELFF.